This T cell receptor beta chain emerged from a study of control samples from healthy donors and cancer patients. The CDR3 spans 12 residues. Trimming cost V 6 bases and J 0 bases, with 4 bases left between them. Germline V gene data show CDR1 as MNHEY and CDR2 as SVGEGT. Clones were read by immunoSEQ multiplex PCR, and TCRdb kept only the in-frame ones, dropping some. There are around 94,000 clones in the sample; roughly nine tenths occur only once, and under 2.5% lies in the top ten. V usage is TRBV6-2 or TRBV6-3 and J usage is TRBJ2-3; D is undetermined. The material sequenced was blood. This TCR was sampled from a young woman in good health. The CDR3 bases are TGTGCCAGCAGCTGGAGCACAGATACGCAGTATTTT. Its protein is CASSWSTDTQYF.